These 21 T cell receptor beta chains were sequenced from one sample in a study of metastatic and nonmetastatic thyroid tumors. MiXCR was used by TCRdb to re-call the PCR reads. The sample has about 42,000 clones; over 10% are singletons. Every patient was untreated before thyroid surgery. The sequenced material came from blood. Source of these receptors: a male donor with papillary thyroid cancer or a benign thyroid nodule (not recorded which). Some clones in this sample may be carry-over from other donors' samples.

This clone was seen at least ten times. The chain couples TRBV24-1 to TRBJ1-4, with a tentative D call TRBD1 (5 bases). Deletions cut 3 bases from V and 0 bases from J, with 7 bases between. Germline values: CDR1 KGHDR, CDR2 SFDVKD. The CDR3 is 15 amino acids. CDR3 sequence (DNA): TGTGCCACCAGTGATCCGACAGCAACTAATGAAAAACTGTTTTTT. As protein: CATSDPTATNEKLFF.

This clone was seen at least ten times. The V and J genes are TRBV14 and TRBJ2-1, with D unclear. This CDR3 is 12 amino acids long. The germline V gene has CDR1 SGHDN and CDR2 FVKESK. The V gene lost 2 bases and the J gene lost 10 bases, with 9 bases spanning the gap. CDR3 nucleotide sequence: TGTGCCAGCAGCCAAAATAGGGTGGAGCAGTTCTTC. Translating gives CASSQNRVEQFF. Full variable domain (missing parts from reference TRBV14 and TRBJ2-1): EAGVTQFPSHSVIEKGQTVTLRCDPISGHDNLYWYRRVMGKEIKFLLHFVKESKQDESGMPNNRFLAERTGGTYSTLKVQPAELEDSGVYFCASSQNRVEQFFGPGTRLTVL.

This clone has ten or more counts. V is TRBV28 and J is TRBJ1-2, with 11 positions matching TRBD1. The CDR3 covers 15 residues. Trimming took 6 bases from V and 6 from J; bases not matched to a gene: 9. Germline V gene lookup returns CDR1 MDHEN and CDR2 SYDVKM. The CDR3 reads CASRPGPGQGDGYTF. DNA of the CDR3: TGTGCCAGCAGGCCCGGGCCGGGACAGGGGGATGGCTACACCTTC.

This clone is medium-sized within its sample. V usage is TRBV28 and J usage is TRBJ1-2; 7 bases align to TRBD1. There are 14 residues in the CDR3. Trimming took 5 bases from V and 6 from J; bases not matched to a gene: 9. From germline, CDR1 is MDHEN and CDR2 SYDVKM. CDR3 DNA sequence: TGTGCCAGCAGTGTCGACAGGGTAGTGGATGGCTACACCTTC. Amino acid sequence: CASSVDRVVDGYTF.

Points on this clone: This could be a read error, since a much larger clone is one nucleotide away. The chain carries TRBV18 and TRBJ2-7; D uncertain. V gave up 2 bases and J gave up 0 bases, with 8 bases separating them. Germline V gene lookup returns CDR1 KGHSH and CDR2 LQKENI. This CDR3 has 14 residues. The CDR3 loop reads CASSPCSDSYEQYF. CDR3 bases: TGTGCCAGCTCACCATGTTCAGACTCCTACGAGCAGTACTTC.

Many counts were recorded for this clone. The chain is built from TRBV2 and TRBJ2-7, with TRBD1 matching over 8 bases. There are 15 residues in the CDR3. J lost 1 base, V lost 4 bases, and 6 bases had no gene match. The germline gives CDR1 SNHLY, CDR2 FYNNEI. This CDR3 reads CASSGQGMVSYEQYF. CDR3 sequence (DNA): TGTGCCAGCAGTGGACAGGGGATGGTTTCCTACGAGCAGTACTTC.

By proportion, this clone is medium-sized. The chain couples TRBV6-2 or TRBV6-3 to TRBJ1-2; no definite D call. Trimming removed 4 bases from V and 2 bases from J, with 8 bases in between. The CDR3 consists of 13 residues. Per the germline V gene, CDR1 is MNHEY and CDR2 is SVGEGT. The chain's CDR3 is CASSSAENYGYTF. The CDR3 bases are TGTGCCAGCAGTTCTGCAGAAAACTATGGCTACACCTTC.

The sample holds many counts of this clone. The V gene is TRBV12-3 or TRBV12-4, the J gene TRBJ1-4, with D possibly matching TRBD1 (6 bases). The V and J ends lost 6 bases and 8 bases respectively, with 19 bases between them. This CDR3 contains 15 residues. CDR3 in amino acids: CASSLLGGQEEKLFF. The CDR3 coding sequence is TGTGCCAGCAGCCTCTTAGGGGGGCAAGAGGAAAAACTGTTTTTT.

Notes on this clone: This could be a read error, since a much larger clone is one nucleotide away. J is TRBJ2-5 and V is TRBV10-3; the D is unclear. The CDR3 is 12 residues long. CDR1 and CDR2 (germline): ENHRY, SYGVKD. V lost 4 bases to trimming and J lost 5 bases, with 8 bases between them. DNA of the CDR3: TGTGCCATCAGTGGAACCCATGAGACCCAGTACTTC. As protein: CAISGTHETQYF.

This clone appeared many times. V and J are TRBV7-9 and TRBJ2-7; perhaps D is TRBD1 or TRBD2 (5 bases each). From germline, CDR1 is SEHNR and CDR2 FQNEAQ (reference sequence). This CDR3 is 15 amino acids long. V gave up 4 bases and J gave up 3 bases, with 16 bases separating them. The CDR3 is CASSSTTLGVYEQYF. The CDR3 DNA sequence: TGTGCCAGCAGCTCGACTACCCTGGGGGTCTACGAGCAGTACTTC.

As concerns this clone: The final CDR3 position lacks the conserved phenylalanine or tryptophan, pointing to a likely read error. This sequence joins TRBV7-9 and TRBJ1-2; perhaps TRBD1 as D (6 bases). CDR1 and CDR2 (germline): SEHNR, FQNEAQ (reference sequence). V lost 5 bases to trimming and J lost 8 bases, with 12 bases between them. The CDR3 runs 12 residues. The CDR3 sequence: CASSRDMEGYTV. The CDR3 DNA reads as TGTGCCAGCAGCAGGGACATGGAAGGCTACACCGTC.

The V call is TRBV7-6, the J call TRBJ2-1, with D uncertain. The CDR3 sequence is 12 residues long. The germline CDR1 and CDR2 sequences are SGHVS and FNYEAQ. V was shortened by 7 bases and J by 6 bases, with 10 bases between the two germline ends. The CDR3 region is CASMSRSNEQFF. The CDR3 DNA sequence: TGTGCCAGCATGTCCAGGTCCAATGAGCAGTTCTTC.

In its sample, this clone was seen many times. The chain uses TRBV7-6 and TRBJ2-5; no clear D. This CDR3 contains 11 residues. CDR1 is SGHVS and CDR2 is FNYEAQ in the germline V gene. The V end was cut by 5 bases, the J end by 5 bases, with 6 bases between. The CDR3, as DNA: TGTGCCAGCAGCGTAGGGGAGACCCAGTACTTC. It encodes CASSVGETQYF.

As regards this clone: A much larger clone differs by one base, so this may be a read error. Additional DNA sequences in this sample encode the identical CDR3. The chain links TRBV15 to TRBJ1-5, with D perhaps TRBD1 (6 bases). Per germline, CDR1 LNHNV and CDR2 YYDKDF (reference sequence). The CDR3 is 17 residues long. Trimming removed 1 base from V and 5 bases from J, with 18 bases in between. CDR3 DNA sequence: TGTGCCACCAGCAGAGCCAAGTGGGAGGACAGCGATCAGCCCCAGCATTTT. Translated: CATSRAKWEDSDQPQHF.

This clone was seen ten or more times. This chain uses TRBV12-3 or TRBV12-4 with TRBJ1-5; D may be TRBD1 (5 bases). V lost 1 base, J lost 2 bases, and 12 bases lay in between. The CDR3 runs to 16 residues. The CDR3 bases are TGTGCCAGCAGTTTAGTAGGGACGGTGGGCAATCAGCCCCAGCATTTT. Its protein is CASSLVGTVGNQPQHF.

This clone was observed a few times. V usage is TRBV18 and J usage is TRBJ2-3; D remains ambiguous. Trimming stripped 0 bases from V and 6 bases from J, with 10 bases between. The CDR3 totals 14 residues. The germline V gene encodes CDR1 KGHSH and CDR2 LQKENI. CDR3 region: CASSPPAPDDTQYF. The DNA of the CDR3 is TGTGCCAGCTCACCACCGGCTCCCGATGATACGCAGTATTTT. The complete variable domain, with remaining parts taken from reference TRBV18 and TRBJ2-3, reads NAGVMQNPRHLVRRRGQEARLRCSPMKGHSHVYWYRQLPEEGLKFMVYLQKENIIDESGMPKERFSAEFPKEGPSILRIQQVVRGDSAAYFCASSPPAPDDTQYFGPGTRLTVL.

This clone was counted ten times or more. The CDR3 loop reads CASSLTGTYEQYF. As DNA, the CDR3 is TGTGCCAGCAGCTTGACAGGTACCTACGAGCAGTACTTC. The J gene is TRBJ2-7, the V gene TRBV11-2, with TRBD1 as a possible D gene (6 bases). The V end was cut by 3 bases, the J end by 2 bases, with 8 bases between. The CDR3 loop spans 13 amino acids. Germline loops: CDR1 SGHAT, CDR2 FQNNGV.

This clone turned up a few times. CDR3 DNA sequence: TGCAGTGCTAGAGATAGCGAGATCTACTGCGATCAGTACTTC. It is translated as CSARDSEIYCDQYF. The rearrangement uses TRBV20-1 and TRBJ2-7; perhaps TRBD2 as D (5 bases). V gave up 0 bases and J gave up 10 bases, with 19 bases separating them. The CDR3 covers 14 residues. Germline CDR1 and CDR2: DFQATT and SNEGSKA (reference sequence).

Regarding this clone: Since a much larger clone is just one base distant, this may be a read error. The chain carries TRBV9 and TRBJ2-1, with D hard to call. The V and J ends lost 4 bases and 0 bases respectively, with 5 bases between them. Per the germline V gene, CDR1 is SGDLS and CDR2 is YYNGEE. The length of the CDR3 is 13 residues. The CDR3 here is CASSPSSYNEQFF. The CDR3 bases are TGTGCCAGCAGCCCGAGCTCCTACAATGAGCAGTTCTTC. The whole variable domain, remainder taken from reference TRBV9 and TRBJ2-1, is DSGVTQTPKHLITATGQRVTLRCSPRSGDLSVYWYQQSLDQGLQFLIQYYNGEERAKGNILERFSAQQFPDLHSELNLSSLELGDSALYFCASSPSSYNEQFFGPGTRLTVL.

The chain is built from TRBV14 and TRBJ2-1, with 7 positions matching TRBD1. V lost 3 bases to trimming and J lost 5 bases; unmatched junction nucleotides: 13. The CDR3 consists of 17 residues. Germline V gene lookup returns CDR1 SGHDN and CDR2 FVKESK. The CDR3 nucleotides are TGTGCCAGCAGCCAGACAACTAGACAGGGCGGAAACAATGAGCAGTTCTTC. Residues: CASSQTTRQGGNNEQFF.

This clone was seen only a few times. The CDR3, as DNA: TGTGCCAGCAGTGAAGGTAGCGGGAGTGCCGAGCAGTACTTC. Its protein is CASSEGSGSAEQYF. The J gene is TRBJ2-7, the V gene TRBV6-1; 9 positions agree with TRBD2. This CDR3 comprises 14 residues. CDR1 is MNHNS and CDR2 is SASEGT in the germline V gene. Losses at the gene ends were 1 base for V and 6 bases for J; bases not matched to a gene: 4.